The 12 T cell receptor beta chains below were found in one sample sequenced in a study of T-cell memory formation after mild COVID-19. TCRdb re-called the 5' RACE reads through MiXCR, storing one row per CDR3 protein. The sample has about 170,000 distinct CDR3 sequences, over 10% seen once. What was sequenced was PBMCs or a T cell subset sorted from them (not recorded which). Every receptor here comes from a young man who had mild COVID-19 (a few samples of this study predate the infection). Cell type and time point are not known.

This clonotype occurred a few times. The V gene is TRBV4-3, the J gene TRBJ2-7; no clear D. This CDR3 region has 15 residues. Trimming took 5 bases from V and 3 from J, leaving 17 bases between them. Germline V gives CDR1 LGHNA, CDR2 YSLEER. In DNA, the CDR3 is TGCGCCAGCAGCATACGACGGGCACCTAGCTACGAGCAGTACTTC. Its protein product is CASSIRRAPSYEQYF.

V and J are TRBV20-1 and TRBJ2-5, with 14 nucleotides matching TRBD2. V trimming: 5 bases; J trimming: 1 base; junction bases outside the gene matches: 3. Looked up from germline, CDR1 is DFQATT and CDR2 is SNEGSKA (reference sequence). The CDR3 runs to 15 residues. CDR3 nucleotides: TGCAGTGCTGATGGGACTAGCGGGGGCCAAGAGACCCAGTACTTC. It encodes CSADGTSGGQETQYF.

This clonotype was seen a handful of times. This chain connects TRBV7-2 to TRBJ2-1; tentatively, D is TRBD2 (6 bases). This CDR3 spans 15 amino acids. V dropped 5 bases and J dropped 4 bases, with 15 bases sitting between them. Germline CDR1 reads SGHTA; CDR2 reads FQGNSA. CDR3 nucleotide sequence: TGTGCCAGCAGCCGGGACTTCTCGCCTTACAATGAGCAGTTCTTC. As protein: CASSRDFSPYNEQFF.

This clonotype appeared a few times. This chain uses TRBV21-1 with TRBJ1-2. TRBV21-1 is termed a pseudogene. CDR3 length: 12 amino acids. The CDR3 sequence is CASSKRWHGYTF. Written as DNA, the CDR3 is TGTGCCAGCAGCAAAAGGTGGCATGGCTACACCTTC.

As to this clonotype: A read error may account for a junction end that differs from germline. This sequence joins TRBV2 and TRBJ2-1; TRBD2 is a possible D gene (6 bases). Germline V gives CDR1 SNHLY, CDR2 FYNNEI. The CDR3 runs 13 residues. The CDR3 DNA reads TGTGCCAGCAGTGAAATGGACTACAGTGAGCAGTTCTTC. Translation: CASSEMDYSEQFF. Using reference TRBV2 and TRBJ2-1 for the parts outside the CDR3, the full variable domain is EPEVTQTPSHQVTQMGQEVILRCVPISNHLYFYWYRQILGQKVEFLVSFYNNEISEKSEIFDDQFSVERPDGSNFTLKIRSTKLEDSAMYFCASSEMDYSEQFFGPGTRLTVL.

To note about this clonotype: Just one base apart from a much larger clone, this may be a read error. No conserved phenylalanine or tryptophan ends this CDR3, so it is likely a read error. This chain connects TRBV5-4 to TRBJ2-2, with D possibly called TRBD1 or TRBD2 (5 bases each). The length of the CDR3 is 15 residues. Germline V lookup: CDR1 SGHNT, CDR2 YYREEE (reference sequence). Trimming shortened V by 4 bases and J by 7 bases, and 17 bases separated the two germline ends. The CDR3 region has the DNA TGTGCCAGCAGCCTGCCCGGGACCCTCGGCGGGGAGCTGTTTTGT. It encodes CASSLPGTLGGELFC.

This chain connects TRBV2 to TRBJ1-1; perhaps TRBD1 as D (5 bases). From germline, CDR1 is SNHLY and CDR2 FYNNEI. The CDR3 extends over 13 amino acids. The V and J ends lost 6 bases and 1 base respectively, with 9 bases between them. The CDR3 DNA reads TGTGCCAGCAGAGGACACCAGAACACTGAAGCTTTCTTT. Its translation is CASRGHQNTEAFF.

The chain has TRBV7-6 and TRBJ2-2; tentative D call: TRBD2 (7 bases). Trimming stripped 5 bases from V and 1 base from J, with 11 bases between. Per germline, CDR1 SGHVS and CDR2 FNYEAQ. The CDR3 spans 15 residues. In nucleotides, the CDR3 is TGTGCCAGCAGCGGGGGGGGCCTGAACACCGGGGAGCTGTTTTTT. Protein product: CASSGGGLNTGELFF.

The chain employs TRBV20-1 and TRBJ2-7; no clear D gene. The germline V gene has CDR1 DFQATT and CDR2 SNEGSKA (reference sequence). CDR3 size: 8 residues. Trimming shortened V by 4 bases and J by 5 bases, and 0 bases separated the two germline ends. CDR3 protein: CSANEQYF. The CDR3 region has the DNA TGCAGTGCTAACGAGCAGTACTTC.

This clonotype showed up just a few times. The J gene is TRBJ2-1, the V gene TRBV6-2 or TRBV6-3, with 10 bases lining up with TRBD2. CDR1 is MNHEY, CDR2 SVGEGT, per germline. Trimming at V came to 0 bases and at J to 0 bases, leaving 11 bases not matched to a gene. This CDR3 has 20 amino acids. CDR3 sequence reads: CASSYSRLAGGVSSYNEQFF. The CDR3 region has the DNA TGTGCCAGCAGTTACTCAAGGTTAGCGGGGGGTGTCAGCTCCTACAATGAGCAGTTCTTC.

This clonotype was observed a handful of times. The chain employs TRBV20-1 and TRBJ2-7, with a possible D match to TRBD1 (5 bases). The germline V and J ends were trimmed by 6 bases and 5 bases, with 11 bases remaining between them. This CDR3 has 11 residues. Germline-derived CDR1 and CDR2 are DFQATT and SNEGSKA (reference sequence). CDR3 in amino acids: CSAREKDEQYF. The CDR3 DNA is TGCAGTGCCAGGGAAAAGGACGAGCAGTACTTC.

The chain is built from TRBV5-1 and TRBJ2-7; D is uncertain. Germline V CDR1 and CDR2: SGHRS, YFSETQ. The germline V and J ends were trimmed by 0 bases and 6 bases, with 7 bases remaining between them. The CDR3 sequence is 12 residues long. CDR3 region: CASSLEVGEQYF. In DNA, the CDR3 is TGCGCCAGCAGCTTGGAAGTCGGCGAGCAGTACTTC.